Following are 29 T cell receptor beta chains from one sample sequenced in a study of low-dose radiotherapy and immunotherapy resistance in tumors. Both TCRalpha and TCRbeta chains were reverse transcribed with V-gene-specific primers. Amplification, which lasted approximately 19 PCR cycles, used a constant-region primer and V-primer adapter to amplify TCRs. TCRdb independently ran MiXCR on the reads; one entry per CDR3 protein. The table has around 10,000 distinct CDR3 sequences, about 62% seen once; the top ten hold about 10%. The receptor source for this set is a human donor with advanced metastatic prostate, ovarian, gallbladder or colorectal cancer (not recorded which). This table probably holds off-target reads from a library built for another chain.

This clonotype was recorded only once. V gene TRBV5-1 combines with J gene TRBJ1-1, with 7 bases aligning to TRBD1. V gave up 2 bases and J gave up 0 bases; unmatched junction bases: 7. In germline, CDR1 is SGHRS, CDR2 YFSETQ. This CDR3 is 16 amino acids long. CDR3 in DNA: TGCGCCAGCAGCTTTCGACAGGGCTCAATGAACACTGAAGCTTTCTTT. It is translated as CASSFRQGSMNTEAFF. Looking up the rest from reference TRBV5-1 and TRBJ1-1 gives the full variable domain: KAGVTQTPRYLIKTRGQQVTLSCSPISGHRSVSWYQQTPGQGLQFLFEYFSETQRNKGNFPGRFSGRQFSNSRSEMNVSTLELGDSALYLCASSFRQGSMNTEAFFGQGTRLTVV.

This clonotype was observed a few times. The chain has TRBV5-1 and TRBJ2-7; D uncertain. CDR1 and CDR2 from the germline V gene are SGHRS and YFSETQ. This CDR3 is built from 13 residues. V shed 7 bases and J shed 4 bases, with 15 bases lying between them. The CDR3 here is CASRLVEDYEQYF. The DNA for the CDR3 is TGCGCCAGCCGTTTGGTGGAAGATTACGAGCAGTACTTC.

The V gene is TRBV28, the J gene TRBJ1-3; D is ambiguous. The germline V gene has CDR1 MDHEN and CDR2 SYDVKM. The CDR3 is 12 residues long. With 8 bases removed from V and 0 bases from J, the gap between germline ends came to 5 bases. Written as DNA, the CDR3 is TGTGCCAGCCTTTCCTCTGGAAACACCATATATTTT. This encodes CASLSSGNTIYF.

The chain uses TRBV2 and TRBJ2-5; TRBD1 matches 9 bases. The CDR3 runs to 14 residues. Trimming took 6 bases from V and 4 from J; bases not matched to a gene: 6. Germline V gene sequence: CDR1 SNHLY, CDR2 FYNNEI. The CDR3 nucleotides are TGTGCCAGCAGCCGGGGACAGGGAGGAGAGACCCAGTACTTC. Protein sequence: CASSRGQGGETQYF. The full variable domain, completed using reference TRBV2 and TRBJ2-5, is EPEVTQTPSHQVTQMGQEVILRCVPISNHLYFYWYRQILGQKVEFLVSFYNNEISEKSEIFDDQFSVERPDGSNFTLKIRSTKLEDSAMYFCASSRGQGGETQYFGPGTRLLVL.

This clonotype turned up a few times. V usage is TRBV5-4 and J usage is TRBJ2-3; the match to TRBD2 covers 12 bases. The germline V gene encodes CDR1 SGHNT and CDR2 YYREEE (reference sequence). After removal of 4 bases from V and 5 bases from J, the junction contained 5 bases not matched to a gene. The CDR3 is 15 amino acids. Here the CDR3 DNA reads TGTGCCAGCAGCCGAAGACTAGCGGGAGTAGATACGCAGTATTTT. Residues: CASSRRLAGVDTQYF.

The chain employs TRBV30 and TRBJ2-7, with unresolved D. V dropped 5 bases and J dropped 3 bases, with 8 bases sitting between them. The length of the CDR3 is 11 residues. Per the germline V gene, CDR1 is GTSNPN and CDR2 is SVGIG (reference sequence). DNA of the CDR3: TGTGCCTGGGCAACCTTCTACGAGCAGTACTTC. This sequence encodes CAWATFYEQYF.

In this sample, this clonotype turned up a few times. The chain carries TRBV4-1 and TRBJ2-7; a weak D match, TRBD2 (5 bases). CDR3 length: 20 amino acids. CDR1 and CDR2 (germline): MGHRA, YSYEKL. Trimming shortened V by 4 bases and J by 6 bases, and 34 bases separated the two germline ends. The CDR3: CASSLGRVFPVRSLRGEQYF. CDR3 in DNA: TGCGCCAGCAGCCTCGGAAGGGTGTTTCCTGTTCGGTCCCTTCGGGGCGAGCAGTACTTC.

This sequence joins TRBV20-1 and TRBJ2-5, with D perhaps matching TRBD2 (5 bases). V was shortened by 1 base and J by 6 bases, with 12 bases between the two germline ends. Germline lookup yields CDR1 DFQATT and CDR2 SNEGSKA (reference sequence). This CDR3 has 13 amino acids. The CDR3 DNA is TGCAGTGCTAGAGGGGGTAGCGCCCAGACCCAGTACTTC. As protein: CSARGGSAQTQYF.

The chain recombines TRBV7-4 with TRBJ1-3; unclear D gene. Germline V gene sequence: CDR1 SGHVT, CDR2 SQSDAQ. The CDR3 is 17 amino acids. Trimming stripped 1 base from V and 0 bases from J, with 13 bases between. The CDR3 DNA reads TGTGCCAGCAGCTTAGTATCCAGGCCGAGCTCTGGAAACACCATATATTTT. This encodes CASSLVSRPSSGNTIYF. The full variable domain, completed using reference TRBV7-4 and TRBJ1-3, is GAGVSQSPRYKVAKRGRDVALRCDSISGHVTLYWYRQTLGQGSEVLTYSQSDAQRDKSGRPSGRFSAERPERSVSTLKIQRTEQGDSAVYLCASSLVSRPSSGNTIYFGEGSWLTVV.

DNA of the CDR3: TGTGCCAGCAGCCGTGCGACTAGCGGGGGAACAGATACGCAGTATTTT. Protein product: CASSRATSGGTDTQYF. V is TRBV3-1 and J is TRBJ2-3; 12 bases agree with TRBD2. With 4 bases clipped from V and 3 bases from J, the junction kept 5 bases outside the gene matches. Per germline, CDR1 LGHDT and CDR2 YNNKEL (reference sequence). CDR3 size: 16 residues.

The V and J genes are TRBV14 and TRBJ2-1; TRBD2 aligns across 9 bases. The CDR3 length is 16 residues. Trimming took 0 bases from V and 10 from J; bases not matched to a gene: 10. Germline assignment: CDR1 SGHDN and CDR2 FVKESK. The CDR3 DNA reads TGTGCCAGCAGCCAAGATCTGGGTCTAGCGGGGCAGGAGCAGTTCTTC. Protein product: CASSQDLGLAGQEQFF.

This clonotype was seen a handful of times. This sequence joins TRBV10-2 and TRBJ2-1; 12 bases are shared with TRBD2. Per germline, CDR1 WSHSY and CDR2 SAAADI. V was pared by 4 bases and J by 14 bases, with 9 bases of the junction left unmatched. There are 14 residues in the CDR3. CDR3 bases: TGCGCCAGCAGTGTAGGACTAGCGGGACCTCTGGAGTTCTTC. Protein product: CASSVGLAGPLEFF.

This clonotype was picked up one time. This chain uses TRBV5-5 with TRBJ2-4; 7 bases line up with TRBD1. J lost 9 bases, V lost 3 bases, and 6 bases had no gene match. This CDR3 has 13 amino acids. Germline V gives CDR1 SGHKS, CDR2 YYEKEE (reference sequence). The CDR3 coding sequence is TGTGCCAGCAGCTCAACCACAGGGGCCATTCAGTACTTC. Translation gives CASSSTTGAIQYF.

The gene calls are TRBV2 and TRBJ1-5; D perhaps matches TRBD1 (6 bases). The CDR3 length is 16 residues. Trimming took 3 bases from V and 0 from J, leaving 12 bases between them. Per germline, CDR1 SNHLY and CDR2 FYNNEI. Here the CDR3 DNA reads TGTGCCAGCAGTGATAGGGGGATCTATAGCAATCAGCCCCAGCATTTT. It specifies CASSDRGIYSNQPQHF.

CDR3 sequence (DNA): TGTGCCAGCAGCTTAGTACTACTCTCCTACAATGAGCAGTTCTTC. It yields the protein CASSLVLLSYNEQFF. J is TRBJ2-1 and V is TRBV11-3; the D is unclear. The V and J ends lost 1 base and 0 bases respectively, with 7 bases between them. The germline gives CDR1 SGHNT, CDR2 YENEEA. The CDR3 sequence is 15 residues long.

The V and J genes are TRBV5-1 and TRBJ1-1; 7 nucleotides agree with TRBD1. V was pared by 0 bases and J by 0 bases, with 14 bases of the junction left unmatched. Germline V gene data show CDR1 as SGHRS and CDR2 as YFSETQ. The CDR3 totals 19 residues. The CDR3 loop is CASSLGPGTVQGVNTEAFF. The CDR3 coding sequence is TGCGCCAGCAGCTTGGGACCCGGTACTGTCCAGGGGGTGAACACTGAAGCTTTCTTT.

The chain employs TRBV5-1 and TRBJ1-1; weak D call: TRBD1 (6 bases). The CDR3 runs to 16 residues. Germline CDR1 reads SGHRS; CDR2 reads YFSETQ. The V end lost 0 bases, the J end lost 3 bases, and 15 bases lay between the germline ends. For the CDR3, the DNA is TGCGCCAGCAGCTTGGCGGGGGGGCCTGGAGACACTGAAGCTTTCTTT. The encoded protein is CASSLAGGPGDTEAFF.

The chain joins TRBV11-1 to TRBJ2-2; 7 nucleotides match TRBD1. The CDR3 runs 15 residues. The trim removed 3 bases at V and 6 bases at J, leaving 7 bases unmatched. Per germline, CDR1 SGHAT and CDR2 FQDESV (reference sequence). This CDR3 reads CASSFRTGWAGELFF. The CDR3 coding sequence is TGTGCCAGCAGCTTTAGGACAGGATGGGCCGGGGAGCTGTTTTTT.

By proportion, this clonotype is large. The CDR3 loop is CASTASDEQFF. DNA of the CDR3: TGCGCCAGCACAGCTAGTGATGAGCAGTTCTTC. The gene calls are TRBV5-1 and TRBJ2-1; D uncertain. The ends were cut back, 6 bases at V and 8 bases at J, with 9 bases in the middle. The CDR3 extends over 11 amino acids. Germline V lookup: CDR1 SGHRS, CDR2 YFSETQ.

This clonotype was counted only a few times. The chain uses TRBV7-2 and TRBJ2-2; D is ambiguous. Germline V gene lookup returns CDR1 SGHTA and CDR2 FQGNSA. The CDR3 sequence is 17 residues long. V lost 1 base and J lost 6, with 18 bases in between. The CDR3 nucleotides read TGTGCCAGCAGCTTAGTCGTTGGACGAATCGGGCCCGGGGAGCTGTTTTTT. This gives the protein CASSLVVGRIGPGELFF.

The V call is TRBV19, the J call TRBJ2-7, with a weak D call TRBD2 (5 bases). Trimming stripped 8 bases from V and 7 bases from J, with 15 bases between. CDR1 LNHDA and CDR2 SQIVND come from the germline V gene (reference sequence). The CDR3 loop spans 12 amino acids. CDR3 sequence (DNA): TGTGCCAGTCGGGGTGGGATGGAGGAGCAGTACTTC. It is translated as CASRGGMEEQYF. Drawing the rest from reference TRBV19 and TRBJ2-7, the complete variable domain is DGGITQSPKYLFRKEGQNVTLSCEQNLNHDAMYWYRQDPGQGLRLIYYSQIVNDFQKGDIAEGYSVSREKKESFPLTVTSAQKNPTAFYLCASRGGMEEQYFGPGTRLTVT.

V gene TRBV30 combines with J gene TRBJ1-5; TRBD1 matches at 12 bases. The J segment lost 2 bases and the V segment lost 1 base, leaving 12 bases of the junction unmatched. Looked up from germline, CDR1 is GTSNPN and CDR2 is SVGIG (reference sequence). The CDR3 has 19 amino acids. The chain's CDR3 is CAWSATGTGGLVGNQPQHF. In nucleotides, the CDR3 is TGTGCCTGGAGTGCAACCGGGACAGGGGGCTTAGTCGGCAATCAGCCCCAGCATTTT.

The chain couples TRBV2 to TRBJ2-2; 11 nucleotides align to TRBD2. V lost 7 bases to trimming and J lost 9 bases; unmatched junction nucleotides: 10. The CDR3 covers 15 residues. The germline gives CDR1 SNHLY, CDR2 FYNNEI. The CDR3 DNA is TGTGCCAGCACGGGGACTAGCGGCCAGTCCCGGGAGCTGTTTTTT. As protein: CASTGTSGQSRELFF.

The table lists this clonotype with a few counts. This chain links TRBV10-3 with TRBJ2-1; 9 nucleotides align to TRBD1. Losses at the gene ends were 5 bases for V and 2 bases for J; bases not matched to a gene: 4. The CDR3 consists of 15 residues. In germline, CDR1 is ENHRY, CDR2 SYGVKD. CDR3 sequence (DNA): TGTGCCATCAGTTCGAACAGGGGGCCCTACAATGAGCAGTTCTTC. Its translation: CAISSNRGPYNEQFF.

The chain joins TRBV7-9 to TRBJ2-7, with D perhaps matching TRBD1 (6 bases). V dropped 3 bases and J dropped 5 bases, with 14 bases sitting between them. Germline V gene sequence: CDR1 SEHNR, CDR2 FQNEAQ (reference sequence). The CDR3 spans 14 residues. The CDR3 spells CASSLAQGIHEQYF. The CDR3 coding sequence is TGTGCCAGCAGCTTGGCACAGGGTATTCACGAGCAGTACTTC.

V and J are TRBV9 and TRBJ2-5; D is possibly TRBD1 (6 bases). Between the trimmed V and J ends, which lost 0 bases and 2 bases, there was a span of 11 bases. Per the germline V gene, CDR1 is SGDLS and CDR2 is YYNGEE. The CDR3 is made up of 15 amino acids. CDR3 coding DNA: TGTGCCAGCAGCGTAGGTACGAGGGGGCAAGAGACCCAGTACTTC. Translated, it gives CASSVGTRGQETQYF. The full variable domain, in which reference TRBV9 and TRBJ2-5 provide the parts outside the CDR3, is DSGVTQTPKHLITATGQRVTLRCSPRSGDLSVYWYQQSLDQGLQFLIQYYNGEERAKGNILERFSAQQFPDLHSELNLSSLELGDSALYFCASSVGTRGQETQYFGPGTRLLVL.

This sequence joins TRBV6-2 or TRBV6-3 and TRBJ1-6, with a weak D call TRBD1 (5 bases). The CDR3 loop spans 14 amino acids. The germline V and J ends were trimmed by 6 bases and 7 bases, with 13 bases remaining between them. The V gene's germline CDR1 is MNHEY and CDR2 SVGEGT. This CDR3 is CASRKGQSNSPLHF. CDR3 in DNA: TGTGCCAGCAGAAAAGGACAATCGAATTCACCCCTCCACTTT.

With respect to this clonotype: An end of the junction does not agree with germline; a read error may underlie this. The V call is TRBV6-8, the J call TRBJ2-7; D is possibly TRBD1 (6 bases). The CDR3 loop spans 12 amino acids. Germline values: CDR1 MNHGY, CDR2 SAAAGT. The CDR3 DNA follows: TGTGCCGGACGGACAGACTCCTACGAGCCGTACTTC. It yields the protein CAGRTDSYEPYF.

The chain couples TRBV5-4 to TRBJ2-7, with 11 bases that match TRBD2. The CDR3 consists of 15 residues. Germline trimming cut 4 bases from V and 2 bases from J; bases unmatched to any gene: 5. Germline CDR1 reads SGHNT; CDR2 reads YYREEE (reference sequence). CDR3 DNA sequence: TGTGCCAGCAGCCATAGCGGGAGGGCCCCCTACGAGCAGTACTTC. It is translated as CASSHSGRAPYEQYF.